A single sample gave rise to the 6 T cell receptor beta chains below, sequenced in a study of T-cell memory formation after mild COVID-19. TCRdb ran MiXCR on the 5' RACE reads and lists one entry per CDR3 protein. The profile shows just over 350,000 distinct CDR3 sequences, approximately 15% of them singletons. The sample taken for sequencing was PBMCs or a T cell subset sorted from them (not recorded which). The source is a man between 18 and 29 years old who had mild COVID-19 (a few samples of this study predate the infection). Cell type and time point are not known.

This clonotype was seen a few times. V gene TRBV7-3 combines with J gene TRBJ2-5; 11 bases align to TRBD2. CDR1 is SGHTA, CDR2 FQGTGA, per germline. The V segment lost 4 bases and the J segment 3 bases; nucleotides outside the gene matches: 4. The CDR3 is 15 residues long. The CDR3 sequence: CASSSNSGGEETQYF. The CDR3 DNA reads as TGTGCCAGCAGCTCGAATAGCGGGGGGGAAGAGACCCAGTACTTC. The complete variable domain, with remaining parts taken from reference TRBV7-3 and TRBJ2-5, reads GAGVSQTPSNKVTEKGKYVELRCDPISGHTALYWYRQSLGQGPEFLIYFQGTGAADDSGLPNDRFFAVRPEGSVSTLKIQRTERGDSAVYLCASSSNSGGEETQYFGPGTRLLVL.

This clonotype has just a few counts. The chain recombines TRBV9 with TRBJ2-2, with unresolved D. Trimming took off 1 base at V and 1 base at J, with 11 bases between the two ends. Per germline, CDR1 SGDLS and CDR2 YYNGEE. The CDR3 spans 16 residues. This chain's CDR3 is CASSVHGLENTGELFF. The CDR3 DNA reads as TGTGCCAGCAGCGTACATGGCCTCGAGAACACCGGGGAGCTGTTTTTT. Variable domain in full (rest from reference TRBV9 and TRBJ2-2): DSGVTQTPKHLITATGQRVTLRCSPRSGDLSVYWYQQSLDQGLQFLIQYYNGEERAKGNILERFSAQQFPDLHSELNLSSLELGDSALYFCASSVHGLENTGELFFGEGSRLTVL.

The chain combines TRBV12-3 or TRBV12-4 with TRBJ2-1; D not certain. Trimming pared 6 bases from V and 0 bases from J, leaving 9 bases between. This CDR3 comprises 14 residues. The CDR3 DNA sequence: TGTGCCAGCAGCCAGGAGAGCTCCTACAATGAGCAGTTCTTC. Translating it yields CASSQESSYNEQFF.

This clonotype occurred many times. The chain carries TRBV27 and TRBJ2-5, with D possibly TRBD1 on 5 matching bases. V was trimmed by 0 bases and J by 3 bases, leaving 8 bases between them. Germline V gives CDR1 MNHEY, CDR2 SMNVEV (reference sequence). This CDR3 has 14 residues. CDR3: CASSLSQGKETQYF. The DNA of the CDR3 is TGTGCCAGCAGTTTATCCCAGGGTAAAGAGACCCAGTACTTC.

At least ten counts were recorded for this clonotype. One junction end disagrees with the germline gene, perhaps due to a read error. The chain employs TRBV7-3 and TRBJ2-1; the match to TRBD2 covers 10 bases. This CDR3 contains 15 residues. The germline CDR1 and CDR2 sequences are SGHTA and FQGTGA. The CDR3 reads CASSFSGGPPNKQFF. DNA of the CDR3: TGTGCCAGCAGCTTTAGCGGGGGGCCCCCCAATAAGCAGTTCTTC.

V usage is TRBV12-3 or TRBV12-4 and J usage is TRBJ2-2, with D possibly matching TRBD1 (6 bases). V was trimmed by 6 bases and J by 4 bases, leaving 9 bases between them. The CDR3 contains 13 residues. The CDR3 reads CASRLQGTGELFF. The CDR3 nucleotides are TGTGCCAGCAGACTACAGGGCACCGGGGAGCTGTTTTTT.